This T cell receptor beta chain came from a study of shared clonotypes between healthy human individuals. Study outcomes and limitations: When naive CD4 clonotypes were compared across several donors, roughly 4.9% were shared.

The assay was immunoSEQ multiplex PCR, and TCRdb's table has in-frame clones only and misses some. The sample lists around 990,000 clones, about 80% occurring once. CDR3 length: 12 amino acids. Germline V lookup: CDR1 LNHDA, CDR2 SQIVND (reference sequence). Trimming pared 6 bases from V and 5 bases from J, leaving 10 bases between. A remark on this clone: Its matching antigen is unknown.

The receptor's source is a man aged 18 to 29 in good health. Some clones in this sample may be carry-over from other donors' samples. The sequenced sample consisted of memory CD4+ T cells from PBMCs. Described subset: CD45RA-negative fraction. This rearrangement joins TRBV19 to TRBJ1-2; no definite D call. The CDR3 nucleotides read TGTGCCAGTAGCAAGGAGGGTTATGGCTACACCTTC. It encodes CASSKEGYGYTF.